The rows below give T cell receptor beta chains drawn from one sample of a study of blood T cells in healthy people across ages. TCRdb re-analysed the 5' RACE reads in MiXCR, keeping a single row per CDR3 protein. The sample lists hundreds of thousands of distinct CDR3 sequences, roughly 25% seen once, with roughly a tenth in the top ten. This sample was also put to use in a study of T cells of mothers and their children.

The sample consisted of blood. These receptors all come from a boy younger than 18 in good health. Each CDR3 is given with its conserved first and last residue. Each record gives: CDR3 protein, CDR3 DNA, V gene, D gene, J gene, clone size. D genes are given only for firm matches. The listing skips clone size in some rows; elsewhere it reads once, few, many or a size class.

cdr3_aa: CASSQGYRTVYEQFF
cdr3_nt: TGTGCCAGCAGCCAAGGATACAGGACAGTCTATGAGCAGTTCTTC
v_call: TRBV14
d_call: NA
j_call: TRBJ2-1
clone_size: NA

cdr3_aa: CASSVETQYF
cdr3_nt: TGTGCCAGCAGCGTAGAGACCCAGTACTTC
v_call: TRBV2
d_call: NA
j_call: TRBJ2-5
clone_size: NA

cdr3_aa: CTSTGRGPGSYNSPLHF
cdr3_nt: TGTACCAGCACCGGCAGGGGTCCGGGCTCCTATAATTCACCCCTCCACTTT
v_call: TRBV21-1
d_call: NA
j_call: TRBJ1-6
clone_size: NA

cdr3_aa: CAISESMAESPLHF
cdr3_nt: TGTGCCATCAGTGAGTCGATGGCCGAATCACCCCTCCACTTT
v_call: TRBV10-3
d_call: NA
j_call: TRBJ1-6
clone_size: once

cdr3_aa: CASSESTWGKGGLYF
cdr3_nt: TGCGCCAGCAGTGAGTCGACGTGGGGAAAGGGAGGGTTATACTTC
v_call: TRBV10-1
d_call: TRBD2
j_call: TRBJ2-5
clone_size: NA

cdr3_aa: CSVEDLDSYNEQFF
cdr3_nt: TGCAGCGTTGAAGATCTCGACAGTTACAATGAGCAGTTCTTC
v_call: TRBV29-1
d_call: NA
j_call: TRBJ2-1
clone_size: NA

cdr3_aa: CALSRGTSFQETQYF
cdr3_nt: TGCGCCTTGTCGCGGGGGACTTCTTTCCAAGAGACCCAGTACTTC
v_call: TRBV29-1
d_call: TRBD2
j_call: TRBJ2-5
clone_size: few

cdr3_aa: CASRSLAGEETQYF
cdr3_nt: TGCGCCAGCAGATCCTTGGCCGGGGAAGAGACCCAGTACTTC
v_call: TRBV5-1
d_call: NA
j_call: TRBJ2-5
clone_size: many

cdr3_aa: CIVDPSGEETQYF
cdr3_nt: TGCATCGTTGATCCGTCAGGGGAAGAGACCCAGTACTTC
v_call: TRBV29-1
d_call: NA
j_call: TRBJ2-5
clone_size: NA

cdr3_aa: CASSLSAAPTYVQYF
cdr3_nt: TGTGCCAGCAGCCTTTCAGCAGCACCCACCTACGTGCAGTACTTC
v_call: TRBV7-2
d_call: NA
j_call: TRBJ2-7
clone_size: NA

cdr3_aa: CASSSGTPPGEQYF
cdr3_nt: TGTGCCAGCAGCTCGGGCACACCTCCAGGCGAGCAGTACTTC
v_call: TRBV5-4
d_call: NA
j_call: TRBJ2-7
clone_size: NA

cdr3_aa: CASRPGQGRYEQYF
cdr3_nt: TGTGCCAGCAGGCCGGGACAGGGGAGGTACGAGCAGTACTTC
v_call: TRBV12-3/TRBV12-4
d_call: TRBD1
j_call: TRBJ2-7
clone_size: few

cdr3_aa: CASSPLWRRDTQYF
cdr3_nt: TGTGCCAGCAGCCCACTATGGCGTAGAGATACGCAGTATTTT
v_call: TRBV12-3/TRBV12-4
d_call: NA
j_call: TRBJ2-3
clone_size: NA

cdr3_aa: CASSLAGGVYYEQYF
cdr3_nt: TGTGCCAGCAGTTTAGCGGGTGGGGTGTACTACGAGCAGTACTTC
v_call: TRBV27
d_call: NA
j_call: TRBJ2-7
clone_size: few

cdr3_aa: CASSLSYQGYEQYF
cdr3_nt: TGTGCCAGCAGTTTATCGTACCAGGGCTACGAGCAGTACTTC
v_call: TRBV27
d_call: NA
j_call: TRBJ2-7
clone_size: few

cdr3_aa: CASSQAKDQPQHF
cdr3_nt: TGTGCCAGCAGCCAAGCTAAGGATCAGCCCCAGCATTTT
v_call: TRBV3-1
d_call: NA
j_call: TRBJ1-5
clone_size: NA

cdr3_aa: CASSLLAGCTF
cdr3_nt: TGTGCCAGCAGCTTATTAGCCGGCTGCACCTTC
v_call: TRBV7-2
d_call: NA
j_call: TRBJ1-2
clone_size: few

cdr3_aa: CASSFGPSGSYNEQFF
cdr3_nt: TGTGCCAGCAGTTTTGGCCCTTCGGGCTCCTACAATGAGCAGTTCTTC
v_call: TRBV12-3/TRBV12-4
d_call: NA
j_call: TRBJ2-1
clone_size: few

cdr3_aa: CASSPIGGVGLGEKNSNQPQHF
cdr3_nt: TGTGCCAGCAGCCCCATTGGGGGGGTCGGGCTCGGGGAGAAAAATAGCAATCAGCCCCAGCATTTT
v_call: TRBV7-8
d_call: NA
j_call: TRBJ1-5
clone_size: few

cdr3_aa: CAISAGGEQFF
cdr3_nt: TGTGCCATCAGTGCGGGGGGTGAGCAGTTCTTC
v_call: TRBV10-3
d_call: TRBD2
j_call: TRBJ2-1
clone_size: NA

cdr3_aa: CASSLAAGPKNIQYF
cdr3_nt: TGTGCCAGCAGCTTAGCCGCCGGTCCCAAAAACATTCAGTACTTC
v_call: TRBV7-8
d_call: NA
j_call: TRBJ2-4
clone_size: few

cdr3_aa: CASSQGAQWLNIQYF
cdr3_nt: TGTGCCAGCTCCCAGGGGGCGCAGTGGTTAAACATTCAGTACTTC
v_call: TRBV6-1
d_call: TRBD1
j_call: TRBJ2-4
clone_size: few

cdr3_aa: CASSPGGLGNTIYF
cdr3_nt: TGCGCCAGCAGCCCGGGGGGGTTGGGAAACACCATATATTTT
v_call: TRBV4-1
d_call: NA
j_call: TRBJ1-3
clone_size: NA

cdr3_aa: CASRTGSARGPYNEQFF
cdr3_nt: TGTGCCAGCAGGACAGGCTCGGCTCGTGGCCCCTACAATGAGCAGTTCTTC
v_call: TRBV2
d_call: NA
j_call: TRBJ2-1
clone_size: NA

cdr3_aa: CASSLAVSGPSGETQYF
cdr3_nt: TGTGCCAGCAGCTTAGCGGTTAGCGGGCCTAGTGGAGAGACCCAGTACTTC
v_call: TRBV7-6
d_call: TRBD2
j_call: TRBJ2-5
clone_size: few

cdr3_aa: CASSYSSPNQPQHF
cdr3_nt: TGTGCCAGCAGTTACTCTAGTCCCAATCAGCCCCAGCATTTT
v_call: TRBV6-6
d_call: NA
j_call: TRBJ1-5
clone_size: few

cdr3_aa: CASSFAQGPGETQYF
cdr3_nt: TGCGCCAGCAGCTTTGCTCAGGGGCCCGGAGAGACCCAGTACTTC
v_call: TRBV5-1
d_call: NA
j_call: TRBJ2-5
clone_size: NA

cdr3_aa: CASRESGGGYTF
cdr3_nt: TGTGCCAGCAGAGAGTCAGGGGGTGGCTACACCTTC
v_call: TRBV27
d_call: TRBD1
j_call: TRBJ1-2
clone_size: few

cdr3_aa: CASRTDSFQETQYF
cdr3_nt: TGTGCCAGCAGGACGGACAGCTTCCAAGAGACCCAGTACTTC
v_call: TRBV5-5
d_call: NA
j_call: TRBJ2-5
clone_size: NA

cdr3_aa: CSVEREWDEKLFF
cdr3_nt: TGCAGCGTTGAGAGGGAGTGGGATGAAAAACTGTTTTTT
v_call: TRBV29-1
d_call: NA
j_call: TRBJ1-4
clone_size: NA

cdr3_aa: CSAGNTEAFF
cdr3_nt: TGCAGTGCTGGGAACACTGAAGCTTTCTTT
v_call: TRBV29-1
d_call: NA
j_call: TRBJ1-1
clone_size: NA

cdr3_aa: CASSPSSGVYNEQFF
cdr3_nt: TGCGCCAGCAGCCCTTCTAGCGGGGTATACAATGAGCAGTTCTTC
v_call: TRBV4-1
d_call: TRBD2
j_call: TRBJ2-1
clone_size: few

cdr3_aa: CASSSSGTGGARIYGYTF
cdr3_nt: TGTGCCAGCAGTTCTTCCGGGACAGGGGGCGCGAGGATCTATGGCTACACCTTC
v_call: TRBV27
d_call: TRBD1
j_call: TRBJ1-2
clone_size: NA

cdr3_aa: CASSLFPGLYYEQYF
cdr3_nt: TGTGCCAGCAGCTTATTCCCAGGTCTATACTACGAGCAGTACTTC
v_call: TRBV7-3
d_call: NA
j_call: TRBJ2-7
clone_size: NA

cdr3_aa: CSARDRDRAGTDTQYF
cdr3_nt: TGCAGTGCTAGAGATAGGGACAGGGCTGGCACAGATACGCAGTATTTT
v_call: TRBV20-1
d_call: TRBD1
j_call: TRBJ2-3
clone_size: NA

cdr3_aa: CASSAFLGGSRSNQPQHF
cdr3_nt: TGTGCCAGCAGCGCTTTCTTGGGTGGGAGTCGGAGCAATCAGCCCCAGCATTTT
v_call: TRBV9
d_call: NA
j_call: TRBJ1-5
clone_size: NA

cdr3_aa: CASSPGGSNEAFF
cdr3_nt: TGTGCCAGCAGCCCCGGGGGGTCGAATGAAGCTTTCTTT
v_call: TRBV14
d_call: NA
j_call: TRBJ1-1
clone_size: few

cdr3_aa: CASSLGQTSYNSPLHF
cdr3_nt: TGTGCCAGCAGCCTGGGACAGACCTCCTATAATTCACCCCTCCACTTT
v_call: TRBV28
d_call: TRBD1
j_call: TRBJ1-6
clone_size: NA

cdr3_aa: CASSLSTGADGYTF
cdr3_nt: TGTGCCAGCAGCCTTTCTACAGGGGCGGATGGCTACACCTTC
v_call: TRBV28
d_call: TRBD1
j_call: TRBJ1-2
clone_size: NA

cdr3_aa: CASSLLHGIQYF
cdr3_nt: TGTGCCAGCAGCTTACTTCATGGGATTCAATACTTC
v_call: TRBV7-2
d_call: NA
j_call: TRBJ2-5
clone_size: many

cdr3_aa: CASSQAIWTGAYEQYF
cdr3_nt: TGCGCCAGCAGCCAAGCAATATGGACAGGAGCCTACGAGCAGTACTTC
v_call: TRBV4-1
d_call: TRBD1
j_call: TRBJ2-7
clone_size: few